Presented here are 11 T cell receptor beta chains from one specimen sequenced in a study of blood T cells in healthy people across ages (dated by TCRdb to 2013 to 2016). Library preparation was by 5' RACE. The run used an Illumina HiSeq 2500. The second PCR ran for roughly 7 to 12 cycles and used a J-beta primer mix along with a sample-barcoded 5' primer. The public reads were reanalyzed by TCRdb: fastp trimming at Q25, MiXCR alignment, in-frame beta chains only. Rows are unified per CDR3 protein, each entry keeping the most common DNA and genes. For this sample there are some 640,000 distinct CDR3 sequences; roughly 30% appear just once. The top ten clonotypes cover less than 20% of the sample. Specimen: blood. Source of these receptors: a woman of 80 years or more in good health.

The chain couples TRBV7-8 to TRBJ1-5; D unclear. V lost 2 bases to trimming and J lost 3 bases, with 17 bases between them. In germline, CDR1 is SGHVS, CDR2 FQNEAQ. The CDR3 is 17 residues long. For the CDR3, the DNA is TGTGCCAGCAGCTTAAAACGCGAAGGGTTTACCAATCAGCCCCAGCATTTT. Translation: CASSLKREGFTNQPQHF.

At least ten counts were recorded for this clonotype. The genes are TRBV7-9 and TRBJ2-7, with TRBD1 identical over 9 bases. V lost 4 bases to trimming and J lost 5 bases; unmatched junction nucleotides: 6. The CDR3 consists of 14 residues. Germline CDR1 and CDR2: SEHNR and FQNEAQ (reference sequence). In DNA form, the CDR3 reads TGTGCCAGCAGCTCGAACAGGGGGCCAAACGAGCAGTACTTC. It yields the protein CASSSNRGPNEQYF.

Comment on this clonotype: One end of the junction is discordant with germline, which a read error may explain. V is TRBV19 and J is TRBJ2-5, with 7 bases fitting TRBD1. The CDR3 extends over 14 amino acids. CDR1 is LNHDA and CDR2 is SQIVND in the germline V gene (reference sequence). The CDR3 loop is CASRPGTVQGTQYF. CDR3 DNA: TGTGCCAGTAGACCAGGGACAGTACAAGGGACCCAGTACTTC.

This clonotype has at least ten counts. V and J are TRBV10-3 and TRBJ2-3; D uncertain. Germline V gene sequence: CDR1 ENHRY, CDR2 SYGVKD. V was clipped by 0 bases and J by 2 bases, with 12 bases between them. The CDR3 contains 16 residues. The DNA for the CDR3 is TGTGCCATCAGTGAGTCGGGTCTCCCTAACACAGATACGCAGTATTTT. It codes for CAISESGLPNTDTQYF.

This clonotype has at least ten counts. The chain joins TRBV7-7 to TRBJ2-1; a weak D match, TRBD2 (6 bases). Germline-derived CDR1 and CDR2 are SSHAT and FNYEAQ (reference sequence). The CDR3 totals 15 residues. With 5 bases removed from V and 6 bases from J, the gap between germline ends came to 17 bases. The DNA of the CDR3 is TGTGCCAGCAGCCCGGCGGGACTGGGGTCCAATGAGCAGTTCTTC. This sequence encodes CASSPAGLGSNEQFF.

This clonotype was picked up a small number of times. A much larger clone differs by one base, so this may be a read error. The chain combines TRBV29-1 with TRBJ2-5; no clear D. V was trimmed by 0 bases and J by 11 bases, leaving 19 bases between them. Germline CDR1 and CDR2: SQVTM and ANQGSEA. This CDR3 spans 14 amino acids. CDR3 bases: TGCAGCGTTGAAGATCTGGACCTACCGAATGAGCAGTACTTC. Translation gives CSVEDLDLPNEQYF.

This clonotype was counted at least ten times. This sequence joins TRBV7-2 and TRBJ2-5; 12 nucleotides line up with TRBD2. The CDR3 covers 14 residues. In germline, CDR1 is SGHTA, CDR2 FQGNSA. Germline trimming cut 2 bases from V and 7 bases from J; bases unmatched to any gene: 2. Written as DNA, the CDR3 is TGTGCCAGCAGCTTACTAGCGGGGGGGCCGACCCAGTACTTC. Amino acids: CASSLLAGGPTQYF.

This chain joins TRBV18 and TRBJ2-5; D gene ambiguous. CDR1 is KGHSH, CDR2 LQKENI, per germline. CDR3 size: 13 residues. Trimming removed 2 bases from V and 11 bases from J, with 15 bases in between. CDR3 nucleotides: TGTGCCAGCTCACCAGCGGCCCTTCAAGAGCAGTACTTC. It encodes CASSPAALQEQYF.

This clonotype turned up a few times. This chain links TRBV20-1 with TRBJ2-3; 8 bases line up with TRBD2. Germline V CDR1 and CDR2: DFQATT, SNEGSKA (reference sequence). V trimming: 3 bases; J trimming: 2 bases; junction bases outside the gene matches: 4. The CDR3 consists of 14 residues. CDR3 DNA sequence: TGCAGTGCTAGGCAGCGGGGGCACACAGATACGCAGTATTTT. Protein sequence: CSARQRGHTDTQYF.

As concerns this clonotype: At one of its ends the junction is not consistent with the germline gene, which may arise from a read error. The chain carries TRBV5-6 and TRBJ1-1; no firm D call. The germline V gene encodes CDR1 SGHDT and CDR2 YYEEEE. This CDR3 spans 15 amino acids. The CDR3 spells CASGLAGSRYTEAFF. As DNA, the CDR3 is TGTGCCAGCGGCTTGGCCGGGAGCAGGTACACTGAAGCTTTCTTT. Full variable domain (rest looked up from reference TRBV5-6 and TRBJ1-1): DAGVTQSPTHLIKTRGQQVTLRCSPKSGHDTVSWYQQALGQGPQFIFQYYEEEERQRGNFPDRFSGHQFPNYSSELNVNALLLGDSALYLCASGLAGSRYTEAFFGQGTRLTVV.

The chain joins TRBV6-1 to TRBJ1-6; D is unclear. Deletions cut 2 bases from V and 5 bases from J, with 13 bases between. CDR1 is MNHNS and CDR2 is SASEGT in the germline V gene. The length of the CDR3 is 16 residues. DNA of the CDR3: TGTGCCAGCAGTGAAAGTGAGGGAATTCATAATTCACCCCTCCACTTT. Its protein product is CASSESEGIHNSPLHF.